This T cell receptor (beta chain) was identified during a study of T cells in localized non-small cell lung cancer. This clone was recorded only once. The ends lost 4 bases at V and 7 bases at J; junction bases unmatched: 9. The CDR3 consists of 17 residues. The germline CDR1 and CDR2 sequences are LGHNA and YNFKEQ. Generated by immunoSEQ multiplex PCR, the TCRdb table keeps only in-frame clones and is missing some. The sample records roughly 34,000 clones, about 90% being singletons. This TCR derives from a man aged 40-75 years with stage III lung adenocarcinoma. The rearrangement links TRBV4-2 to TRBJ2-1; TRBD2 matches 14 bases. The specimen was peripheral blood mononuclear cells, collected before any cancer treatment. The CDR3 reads CASSPRLAGGPGNEQFF. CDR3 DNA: TGTGCCAGCAGCCCCCGACTAGCGGGGGGGCCGGGGAATGAGCAGTTCTTC.